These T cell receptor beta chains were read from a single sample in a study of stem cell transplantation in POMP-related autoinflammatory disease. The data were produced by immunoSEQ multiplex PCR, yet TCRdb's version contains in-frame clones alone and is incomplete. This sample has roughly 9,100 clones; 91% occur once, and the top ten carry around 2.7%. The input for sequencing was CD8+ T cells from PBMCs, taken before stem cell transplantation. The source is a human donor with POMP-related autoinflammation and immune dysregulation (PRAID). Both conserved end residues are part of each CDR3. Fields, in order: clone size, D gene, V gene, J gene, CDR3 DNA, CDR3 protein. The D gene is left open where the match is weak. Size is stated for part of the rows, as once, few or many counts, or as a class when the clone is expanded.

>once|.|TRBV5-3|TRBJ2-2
TGTGCCAGAAGCAACTGTACCGGGGAGCTGTTTTTT
CARSNCTGELFF
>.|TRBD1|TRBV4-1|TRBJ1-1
TGCGCCAGCAGCCAAAGGGGGACAGGGGAGTTGGCCACTGAAGCTTTCTTT
CASSQRGTGELATEAFF
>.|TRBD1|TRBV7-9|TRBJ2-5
TGTGCCAGCAGCCCAAGGGACAGGGATCAAGAGACCCAGTACTTC
CASSPRDRDQETQYF
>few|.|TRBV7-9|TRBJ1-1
TGTGCCAGCAGCTCTGGACAAAACACTGAAGCTTTCTTT
CASSSGQNTEAFF
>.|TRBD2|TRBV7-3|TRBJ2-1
TGTGCCAGCAGCCCTTTAGCGGGGGGTTTGGGTGAGCAGTTCTTC
CASSPLAGGLGEQFF
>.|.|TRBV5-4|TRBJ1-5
TGTGCCAGCAGCTTAAGGGGGGCAGGTCAGCCCCAGCATTTT
CASSLRGAGQPQHF
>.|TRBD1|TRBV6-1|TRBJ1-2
TGTGCCAGCAGTGAAAGGGACAGGGAATGGTATGGCTACACCTTC
CASSERDREWYGYTF
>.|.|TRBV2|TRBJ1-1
TGTGCCAGCAGAGCCCTCCGGAGGGATCACACTGAAGCTTTCTTT
CASRALRRDHTEAFF
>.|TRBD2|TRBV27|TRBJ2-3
TGTGCCAGCAGTTTATCTCGACTAGCGGGGGGAGCAGATACGCAGTATTTT
CASSLSRLAGGADTQYF
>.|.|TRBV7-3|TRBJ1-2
TGTGCCAGCAGTTTGGACATAAACTATGGCTACACCTTC
CASSLDINYGYTF
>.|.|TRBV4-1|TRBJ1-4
TGCGCCAGCAGCCAATGGTTAAATTCAGGGGAAAAACTGTTTTTT
CASSQWLNSGEKLFF
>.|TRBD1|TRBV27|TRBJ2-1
TGTGCCAGCAGTCTAGGACAGGGGCACAATGAGCAGTTCTTC
CASSLGQGHNEQFF
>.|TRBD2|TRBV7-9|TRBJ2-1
TGTGCCAGCAGCTCCCTACTAGCGGGAAGGCGGAGTGAGCAGTTCTTC
CASSSLLAGRRSEQFF
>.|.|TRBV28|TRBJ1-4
TGTGCCAGCAGACGTATTCTTTCCGGTCCCTGGGAGGAAAAACTGTTTTTT
CASRRILSGPWEEKLFF
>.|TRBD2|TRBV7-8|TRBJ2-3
TGTGCCAGCAGCCCTCTAGCGGGAGCAGATACGCAGTATTTT
CASSPLAGADTQYF
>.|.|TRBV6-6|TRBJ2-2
TGTGCCAGCAGTTACGCAGGGGCGAACACCGGGGAGCTGTTTTTT
CASSYAGANTGELFF
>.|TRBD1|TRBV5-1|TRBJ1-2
TGCGCCAGCAGCGTGGGACAGGGGGCGAGGTACTATGGCTACACCTTC
CASSVGQGARYYGYTF
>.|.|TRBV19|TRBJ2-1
TGTGCCAGTAGATGGGGTGGCGGGGATTACAATGAGCAGTTCTTC
CASRWGGGDYNEQFF
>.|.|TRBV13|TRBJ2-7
TGTGCCAGCAGCTTCCGGACAGCGAAAGAGTACGAGCAGTACTTC
CASSFRTAKEYEQYF
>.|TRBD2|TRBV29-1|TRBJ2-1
TGCAGCGTTGCCGGACTAGCTCTCCTCAATGAGCAGTTCTTC
CSVAGLALLNEQFF
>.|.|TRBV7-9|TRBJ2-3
TGTGCCAGCAGCCATGTGGGGAGCACAGATACGCAGTATTTT
CASSHVGSTDTQYF
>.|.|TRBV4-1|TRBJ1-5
TGCGCCAGCAGCCCCTCAGGGACCCAGCCCCAGCATTTT
CASSPSGTQPQHF
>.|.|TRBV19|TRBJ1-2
TGTGCCAGTAGTATGGGACACTATGGCTACACCTTC
CASSMGHYGYTF
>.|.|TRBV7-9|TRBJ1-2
TGTGCCAGCAGCTCCGATGGGGGAGGAAGTGGCTACACCTTC
CASSSDGGGSGYTF
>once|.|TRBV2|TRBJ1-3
TGTGCCAGCAGTGCTACATGGGACTTAGATGAGGCTGGAAACACCATATATTTT
CASSATWDLDEAGNTIYF
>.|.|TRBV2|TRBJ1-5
TGTGCCAGCAGCTCCATCGTTGGCGTGCGGGATCAGCCCCAGCATTTT
CASSSIVGVRDQPQHF
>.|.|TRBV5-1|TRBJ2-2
TGCGCCAGCAGCTTGGAGCGTTACGGGGCCGGGGAGCTGTTTTTT
CASSLERYGAGELFF
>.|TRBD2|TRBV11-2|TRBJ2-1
TGTGCCAGCAGCTTTAGGGGGACTAGCGGGGGTGTGTACAATGAGCAGTTCTTC
CASSFRGTSGGVYNEQFF
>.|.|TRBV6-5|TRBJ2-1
TGTGCCAGCAGTTACGACAAACGTGAGCAGTTCTTC
CASSYDKREQFF
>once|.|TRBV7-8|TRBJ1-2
TGTGCCAGCAGCCAGGAGCCAGGGGACGGCTACACCTTC
CASSQEPGDGYTF
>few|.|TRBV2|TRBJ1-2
TGTGCCAGCAAGAGTCCCGCTAACTATGGCTACACCTTC
CASKSPANYGYTF
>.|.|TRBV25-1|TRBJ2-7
TGTGCCAGCAGTGAACCATTTAAGGGCTCCTACGAGCAGTACTTC
CASSEPFKGSYEQYF
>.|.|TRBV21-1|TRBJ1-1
TGTGCCAGCAGCACCCAACAGGGATCGACTGAAGCTTTCTTT
CASSTQQGSTEAFF
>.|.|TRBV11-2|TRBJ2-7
TGTGCCAGCAGCTTATGGGTCGAGCAGTACTTC
CASSLWVEQYF
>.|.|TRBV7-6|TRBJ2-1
TGTGCCAGCAGCTTATCCGCGGGAATGGGCAATGAGCAGTTCTTC
CASSLSAGMGNEQFF